This T cell receptor (beta chain) appears in the sequencing data of a study of CD4+ T cells in melanoma. Study results and limitations: Reportedly, melanoma neoantigen-specific CD4+ T cells showed varied differentiation states. A reported correlation linked neoantigen-specific CD4+ T cells to CD8+, macrophage and B cell function.

Germline values: CDR1 SGHVS, CDR2 FQNEAQ. V was shortened by 3 bases and J by 4 bases, with 18 bases between the two germline ends. This CDR3 has 16 residues. The assay was immunoSEQ multiplex PCR, and TCRdb's table has in-frame clones only and misses some. The table records about 140,000 clones, around 90% of them present only once. Notes on this clone: The antigen is not known.

The gene calls are TRBV7-8 and TRBJ1-1, with a weak D call TRBD1 (6 bases). The clonotype was recovered from a human donor with melanoma. The CDR3 DNA reads as TGTGCCAGCAGCTTTTTATCGGCAGGGGCGGGCACTGAAGCTTTCTTT. Translating it yields CASSFLSAGAGTEAFF.